These 8 T cell receptor beta chains were all obtained from the same sample, sequenced in a study of blood T cells in healthy people across ages (dated by TCRdb to the mid-2010s). The library came from 5' RACE. The sequencing machine was an Illumina HiSeq 2500. A second PCR of roughly 7 to 11 cycles was performed with a sample-barcoded 5' primer and a J-beta primer mix. The raw public reads went through TCRdb reprocessing: fastp at Q25, MiXCR clone calling, in-frame beta chains kept. Rows are combined by CDR3 protein, so each entry shows the most common genes and DNA. Present in this sample are roughly 700,000 distinct CDR3 sequences, roughly 50% of which were seen just once. Roughly 31% of the sample comes from the top ten. The sequencing sample was made of blood. These receptors were taken from a woman in her sixties in good health.

The CDR3 region has the DNA TGTGCCAGCAGCGTGTCAACTAGCGCTACCTACGAGCAGTACTTC. It yields the protein CASSVSTSATYEQYF. The V gene is TRBV9, the J gene TRBJ2-7; 7 bases match TRBD2. The V segment lost 2 bases and the J segment 2 bases; nucleotides outside the gene matches: 7. Germline values: CDR1 SGDLS, CDR2 YYNGEE. CDR3 size: 15 residues.

This clonotype was counted once. The chain has TRBV12-3 or TRBV12-4 and TRBJ2-1; 8 bases map to TRBD2. The V gene end was trimmed by 6 bases and the J gene end by 8 bases; junction bases not matched to a gene: 6. The CDR3 contains 13 residues. CDR3 DNA sequence: TGTGCCAGCAGGGCCACTAGCGGTGATGAGCAGTTCTTC. It yields the protein CASRATSGDEQFF.

This clonotype was detected a few times. J is TRBJ2-5 and V is TRBV29-1, with D perhaps given as TRBD1 or TRBD2 (7 bases each). The end of the DNA fits TRBJ2-7 better, so the J call may be wrong. This CDR3 spans 13 amino acids. Per the germline V gene, CDR1 is SQVTM and CDR2 is ANQGSEA. The CDR3 is CSVGQGGDYEQYF. Here the CDR3 DNA reads TGCAGCGTTGGACAGGGAGGGGATTACGAGCAGTACTTC.

This clonotype was detected a few times. The chain joins TRBV20-1 to TRBJ2-7; a possible D gene is TRBD2 (5 bases). CDR1 and CDR2 from the germline V gene are DFQATT and SNEGSKA (reference sequence). The CDR3 spans 10 residues. V lost 8 bases to trimming and J lost 6 bases, with 11 bases between them. The CDR3 sequence: CSPEGVEQYF. CDR3 nucleotide sequence: TGCAGTCCCGAGGGAGTCGAGCAGTACTTC.

The V and J genes are TRBV7-3 and TRBJ1-1; D is undetermined. CDR3 length: 14 amino acids. Germline CDR1 reads SGHTA; CDR2 reads FQGTGA. V was cut by 11 bases and J by 3 bases, with 19 bases left in between. The CDR3 sequence is CADRVGSKHTEAFF. The CDR3 nucleotides are TGTGCCGACCGAGTGGGAAGTAAACACACTGAAGCTTTCTTT.

There are a few counts of this clonotype. The chain links TRBV29-1 to TRBJ2-1; possible D gene TRBD2, 5 bases. Trimming stripped 8 bases from V and 1 base from J, with 9 bases between. The length of the CDR3 is 12 residues. The germline CDR1 and CDR2 sequences are SQVTM and ANQGSEA. CDR3 region: CSSWTSYNEQFF. The CDR3 region has the DNA TGCAGCTCGTGGACTTCCTACAATGAGCAGTTCTTC.

In its sample, this clonotype was seen a few times. The CDR3 region has the DNA TGCAGCGGCCAAGAGGGGGGGTACAATGAGCAGTTCTTC. Residues: CSGQEGGYNEQFF. The chain recombines TRBV29-1 with TRBJ2-1, with a possible D match to TRBD2 (7 bases). The V end was cut by 7 bases, the J end by 4 bases, with 14 bases between. CDR1 and CDR2 from the germline V gene are SQVTM and ANQGSEA. The CDR3 loop spans 13 amino acids.

As DNA, the CDR3 is TGCAGTGCTAGACAGGGCAGAAATGAAAAACTGTTTTTT. Translating gives CSARQGRNEKLFF. V and J are TRBV20-1 and TRBJ1-4; tentative D call: TRBD1 (5 bases). Trimming removed 2 bases at V and 5 bases at J, with 9 bases between. Germline CDR1 reads DFQATT; CDR2 reads SNEGSKA (reference sequence). The CDR3 has 13 amino acids.